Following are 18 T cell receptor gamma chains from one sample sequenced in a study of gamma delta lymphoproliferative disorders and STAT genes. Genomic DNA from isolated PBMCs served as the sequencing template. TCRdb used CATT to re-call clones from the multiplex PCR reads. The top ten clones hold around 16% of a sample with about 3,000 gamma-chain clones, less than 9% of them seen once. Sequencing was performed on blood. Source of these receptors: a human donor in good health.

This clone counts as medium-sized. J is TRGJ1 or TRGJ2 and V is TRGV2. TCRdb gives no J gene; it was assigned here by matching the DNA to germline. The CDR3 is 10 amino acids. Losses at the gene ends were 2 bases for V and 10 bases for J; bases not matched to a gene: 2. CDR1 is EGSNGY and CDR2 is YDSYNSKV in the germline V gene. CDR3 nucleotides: TGTGCCACCTGGGACGAAAAGAAACTCTTT. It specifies CATWDEKKLF.

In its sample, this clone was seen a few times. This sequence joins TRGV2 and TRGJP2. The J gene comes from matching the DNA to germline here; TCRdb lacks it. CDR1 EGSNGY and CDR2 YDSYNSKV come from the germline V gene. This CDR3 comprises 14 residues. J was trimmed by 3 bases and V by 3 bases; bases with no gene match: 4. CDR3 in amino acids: CATWDYCSDWIKTF. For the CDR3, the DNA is TGTGCCACCTGGGACTATTGTAGTGATTGGATCAAGACGTTT.

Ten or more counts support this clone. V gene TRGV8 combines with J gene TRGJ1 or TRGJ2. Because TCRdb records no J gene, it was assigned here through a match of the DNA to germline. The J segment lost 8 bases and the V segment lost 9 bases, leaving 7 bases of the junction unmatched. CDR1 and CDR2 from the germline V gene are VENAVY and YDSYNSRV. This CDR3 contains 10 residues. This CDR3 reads CATHSHKKLF. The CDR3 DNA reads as TGTGCCACCCATAGCCATAAGAAACTCTTT.

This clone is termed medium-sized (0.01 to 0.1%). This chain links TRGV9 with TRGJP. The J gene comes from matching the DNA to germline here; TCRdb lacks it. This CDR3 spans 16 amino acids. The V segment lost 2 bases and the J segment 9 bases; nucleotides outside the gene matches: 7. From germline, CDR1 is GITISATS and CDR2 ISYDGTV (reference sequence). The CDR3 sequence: CALWEDEGLGKKIKVF. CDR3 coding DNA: TGTGCCTTGTGGGAGGATGAAGGGTTGGGCAAAAAAATCAAGGTATTT.

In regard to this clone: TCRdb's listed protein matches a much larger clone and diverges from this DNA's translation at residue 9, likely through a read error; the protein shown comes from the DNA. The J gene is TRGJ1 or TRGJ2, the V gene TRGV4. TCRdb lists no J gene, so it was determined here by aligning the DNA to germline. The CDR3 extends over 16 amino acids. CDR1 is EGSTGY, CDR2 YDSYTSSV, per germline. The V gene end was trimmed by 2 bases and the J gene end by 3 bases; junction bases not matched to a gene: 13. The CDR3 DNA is TGTGCCACCTGGGATGAACCCGACTCCGTTTATTATAAGAAACTCTTT. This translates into CATWDEPDSVYYKKLF.

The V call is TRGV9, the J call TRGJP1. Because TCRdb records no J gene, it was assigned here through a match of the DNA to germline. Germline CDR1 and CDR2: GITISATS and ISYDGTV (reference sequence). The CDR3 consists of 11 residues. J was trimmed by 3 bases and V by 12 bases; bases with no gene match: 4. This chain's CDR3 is CARATGWFKIF. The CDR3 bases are TGTGCCCGGGCCACTGGTTGGTTCAAGATATTT.

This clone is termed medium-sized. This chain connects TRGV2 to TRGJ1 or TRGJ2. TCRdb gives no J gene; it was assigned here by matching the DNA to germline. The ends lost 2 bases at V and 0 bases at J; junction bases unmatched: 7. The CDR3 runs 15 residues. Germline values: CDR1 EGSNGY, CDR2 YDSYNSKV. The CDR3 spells CATWDAQTNYYKKLF. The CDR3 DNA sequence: TGTGCCACCTGGGACGCCCAGACGAATTATTATAAGAAACTCTTT.

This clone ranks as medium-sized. CDR3 protein: CATWDRLGSSDWIKTF. The CDR3 DNA follows: TGTGCCACCTGGGACAGGCTCGGTAGTAGTGATTGGATCAAGACGTTT. V gene TRGV3 combines with J gene TRGJP2. No J gene was available from TCRdb, and it was assigned here by a germline match of the DNA. The CDR3 spans 16 residues. Per the germline V gene, CDR1 is VTNTFY and CDR2 is YDVSTARD (reference sequence). With 0 bases clipped from V and 1 base from J, the junction kept 5 bases outside the gene matches.

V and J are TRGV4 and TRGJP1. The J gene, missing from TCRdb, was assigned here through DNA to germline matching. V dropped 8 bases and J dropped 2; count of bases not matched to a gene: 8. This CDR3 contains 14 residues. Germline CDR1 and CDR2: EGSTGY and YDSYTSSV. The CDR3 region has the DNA TGTGCCACCTTCCATATGACCACTGGTTGGTTCAAGATATTT. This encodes CATFHMTTGWFKIF.

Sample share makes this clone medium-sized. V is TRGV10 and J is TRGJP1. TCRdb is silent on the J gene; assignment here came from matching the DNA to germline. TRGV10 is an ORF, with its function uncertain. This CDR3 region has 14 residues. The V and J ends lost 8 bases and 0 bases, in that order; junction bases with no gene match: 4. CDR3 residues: CAAWEDTTGWFKIF. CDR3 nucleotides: TGTGCTGCGTGGGAGGATACCACTGGTTGGTTCAAGATATTT.

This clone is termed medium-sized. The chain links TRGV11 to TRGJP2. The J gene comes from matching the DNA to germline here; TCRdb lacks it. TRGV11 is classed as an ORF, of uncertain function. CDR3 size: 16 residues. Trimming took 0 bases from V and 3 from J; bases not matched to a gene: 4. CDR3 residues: CACWIRHVGSDWIKTF. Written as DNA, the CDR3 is TGTGCCTGCTGGATTAGGCACGTAGGTAGTGATTGGATCAAGACGTTT.

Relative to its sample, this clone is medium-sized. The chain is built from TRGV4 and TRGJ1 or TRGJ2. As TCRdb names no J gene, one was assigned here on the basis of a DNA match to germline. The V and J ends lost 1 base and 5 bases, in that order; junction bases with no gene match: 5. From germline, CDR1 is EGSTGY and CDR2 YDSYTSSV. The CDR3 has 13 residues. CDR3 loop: CATWDGMDYKKLF. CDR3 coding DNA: TGTGCCACCTGGGATGGAATGGATTATAAGAAACTCTTT.

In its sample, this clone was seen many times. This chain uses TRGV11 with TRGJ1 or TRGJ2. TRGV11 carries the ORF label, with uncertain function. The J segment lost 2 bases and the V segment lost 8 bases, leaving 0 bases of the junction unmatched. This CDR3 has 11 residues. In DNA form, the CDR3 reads TGTGCCTGCTGGAATTATTATAAGAAACTCTTT. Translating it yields CACWNYYKKLF.

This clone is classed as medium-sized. The CDR3: CALWEVLVIDRNTGWFKIF. The CDR3 DNA reads TGTGCCTTGTGGGAGGTGTTAGTTATCGATAGGAACACTGGTTGGTTCAAGATATTT. The V call is TRGV9, the J call TRGJP1. Matching the DNA to germline supplied the J gene, which TCRdb does not give. The CDR3 runs 19 residues. The junction had 17 bases not matched to a gene; V was cut back by 0 bases and J by 4 bases. Germline V gene data show CDR1 as GITISATS and CDR2 as ISYDGTV (reference sequence).

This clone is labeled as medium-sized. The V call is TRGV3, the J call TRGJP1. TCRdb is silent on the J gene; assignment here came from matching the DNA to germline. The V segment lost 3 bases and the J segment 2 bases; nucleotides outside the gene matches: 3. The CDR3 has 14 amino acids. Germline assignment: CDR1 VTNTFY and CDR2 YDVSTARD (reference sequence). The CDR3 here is CATWDVTTGWFKIF. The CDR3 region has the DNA TGTGCCACCTGGGACGTAACCACTGGTTGGTTCAAGATATTT.

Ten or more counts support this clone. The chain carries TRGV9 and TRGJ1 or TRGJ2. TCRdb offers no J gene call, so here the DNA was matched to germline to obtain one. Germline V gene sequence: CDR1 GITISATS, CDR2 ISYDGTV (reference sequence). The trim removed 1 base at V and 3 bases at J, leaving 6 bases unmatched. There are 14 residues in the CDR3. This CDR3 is CALWEVLPYYKKLF. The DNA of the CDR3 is TGTGCCTTGTGGGAGGTTCTTCCTTATTATAAGAAACTCTTT.

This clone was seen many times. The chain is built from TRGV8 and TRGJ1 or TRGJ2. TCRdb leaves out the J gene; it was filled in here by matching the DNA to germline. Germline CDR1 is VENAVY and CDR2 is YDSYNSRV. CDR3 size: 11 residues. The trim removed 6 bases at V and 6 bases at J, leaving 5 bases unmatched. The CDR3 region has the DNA TGTGCCACCTGGCCCCCTTATAAGAAACTCTTT. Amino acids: CATWPPYKKLF.

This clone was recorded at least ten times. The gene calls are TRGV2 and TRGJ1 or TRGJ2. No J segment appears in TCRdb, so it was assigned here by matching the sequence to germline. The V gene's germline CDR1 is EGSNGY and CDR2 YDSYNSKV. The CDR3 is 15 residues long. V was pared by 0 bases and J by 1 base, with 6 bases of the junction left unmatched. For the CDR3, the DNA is TGTGCCACCTGGGACGGGCCTTTTAATTATTATAAGAAACTCTTT. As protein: CATWDGPFNYYKKLF.